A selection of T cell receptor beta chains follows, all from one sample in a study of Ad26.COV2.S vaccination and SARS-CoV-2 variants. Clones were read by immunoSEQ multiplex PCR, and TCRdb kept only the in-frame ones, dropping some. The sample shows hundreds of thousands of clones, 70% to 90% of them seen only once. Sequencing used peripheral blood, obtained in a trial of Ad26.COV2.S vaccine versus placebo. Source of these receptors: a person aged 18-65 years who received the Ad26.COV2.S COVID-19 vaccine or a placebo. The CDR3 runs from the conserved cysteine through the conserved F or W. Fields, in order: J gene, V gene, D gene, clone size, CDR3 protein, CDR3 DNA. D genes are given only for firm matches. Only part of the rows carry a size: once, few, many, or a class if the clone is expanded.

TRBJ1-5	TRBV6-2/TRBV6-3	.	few	CASSAMEIYQPQHF	TGTGCCAGCAGCGCTATGGAGATCTATCAGCCCCAGCATTTT
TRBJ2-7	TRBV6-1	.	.	CASRGATRSSYEQYF	TGTGCCAGCAGGGGGGCGACCAGGAGCTCCTACGAGCAGTACTTC
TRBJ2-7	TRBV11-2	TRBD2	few	CASSHWTSGSSYEQYF	TGTGCCAGCAGCCACTGGACTAGCGGTAGCTCCTACGAGCAGTACTTC
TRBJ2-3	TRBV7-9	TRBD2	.	CASSLSLAGSTDTQYF	TGTGCCAGCAGCTTATCCCTAGCGGGGAGCACAGATACGCAGTATTTT
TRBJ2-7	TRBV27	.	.	CASSQGTEQYF	TGTGCCAGCAGTCAGGGTACCGAGCAGTACTTC
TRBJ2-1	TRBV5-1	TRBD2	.	CASSLAGLADYNEQFF	TGCGCCAGCAGCTTGGCCGGACTAGCGGACTACAATGAGCAGTTCTTC
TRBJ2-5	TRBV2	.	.	CATGNSQETQYF	TGTGCCACCGGGAATTCACAAGAGACCCAGTACTTC
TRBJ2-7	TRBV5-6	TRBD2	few	CASSFGGGAYEQYF	TGTGCCAGCAGCTTCGGCGGGGGGGCTTACGAGCAGTACTTC
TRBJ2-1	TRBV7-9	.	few	CASTRGGAGSSYNEQFF	TGTGCCAGCACCCGAGGAGGGGCGGGGAGCTCCTACAATGAGCAGTTCTTC
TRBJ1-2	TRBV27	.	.	CASSFGSPNYGYTF	TGTGCCAGCAGTTTTGGGAGCCCTAACTATGGCTACACCTTC
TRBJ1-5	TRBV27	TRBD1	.	CASSFRGSNQPQHF	TGTGCCAGCAGTTTCAGGGGGAGCAATCAGCCCCAGCATTTT
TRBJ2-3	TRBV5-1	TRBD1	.	CASSSRTGPVSTDTQYF	TGCGCCAGCAGCTCACGGACAGGCCCCGTGAGCACAGATACGCAGTATTTT
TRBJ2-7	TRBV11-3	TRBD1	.	CASSPGQEYEQYF	TGTGCCAGCAGCCCCGGACAGGAGTACGAGCAGTACTTC
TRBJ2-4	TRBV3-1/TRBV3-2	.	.	CASSQVRGARDIQYF	TGTGCCAGCAGCCAAGTAAGGGGGGCGAGGGACATTCAGTACTTC
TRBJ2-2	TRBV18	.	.	CASSRTESGTGELFF	TGTGCCAGCTCCCGGACAGAGTCGGGAACCGGGGAGCTGTTTTTT
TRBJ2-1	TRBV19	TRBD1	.	CASVRTGVSNEQFF	TGTGCCAGTGTGAGGACAGGGGTTTCCAATGAGCAGTTCTTC
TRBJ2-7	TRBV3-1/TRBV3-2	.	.	CASSQGFGGSYEQYF	TGTGCCAGCAGCCAAGGGTTTGGCGGCTCCTACGAGCAGTACTTC
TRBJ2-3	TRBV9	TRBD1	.	CASSVRTGLATDTQYF	TGTGCCAGCAGCGTCCGGACAGGACTCGCAACAGATACGCAGTATTTT
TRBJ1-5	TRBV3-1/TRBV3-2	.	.	CASSHMGDDQPQHF	TGTGCCAGCAGCCATATGGGGGACGATCAGCCCCAGCATTTT
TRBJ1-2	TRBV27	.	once	CASSLAAAGNYGYTF	TGTGCCAGCAGTTTAGCCGCAGCAGGGAACTATGGCTACACCTTC
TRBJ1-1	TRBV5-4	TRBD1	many	CASSNRTGPLRANTEAFF	TGTGCCAGCAGCAATAGGACAGGACCGCTTCGGGCGAACACTGAAGCTTTCTTT
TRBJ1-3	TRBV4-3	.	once	CASATADGNTIYF	TGCGCCAGCGCCACAGCGGACGGAAACACCATATATTTT
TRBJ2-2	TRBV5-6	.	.	CASSLSPTGELFF	TGTGCCAGCAGCTTGTCCCCTACCGGGGAGCTGTTTTTT
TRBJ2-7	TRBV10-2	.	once	CASSATGGTYEQYF	TGCGCCAGCAGTGCGACAGGAGGCACCTACGAGCAGTACTTC
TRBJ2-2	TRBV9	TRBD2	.	CASSVRAGGRVTGELFF	TGTGCCAGCAGCGTGAGAGCGGGAGGGCGGGTCACCGGGGAGCTGTTTTTT
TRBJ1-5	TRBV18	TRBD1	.	CASSPGTGYNQPQHF	TGTGCCAGCTCACCCGGGACAGGGTACAATCAGCCCCAGCATTTT
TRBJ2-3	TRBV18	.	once	CASSRGADSTDTQYF	TGTGCCAGCTCACGAGGCGCAGACAGCACAGATACGCAGTATTTT
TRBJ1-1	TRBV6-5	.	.	CASSYSRGTEAFF	TGTGCCAGCAGTTACTCGAGGGGTACTGAAGCTTTCTTT
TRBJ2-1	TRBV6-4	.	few	CASSEVSTTEQFF	TGTGCCAGCAGTGAGGTTTCGACAACCGAGCAGTTCTTC
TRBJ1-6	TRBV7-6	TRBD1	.	CASSLGTGGPGSYNSPLHF	TGTGCCAGCAGCTTAGGCACAGGGGGCCCTGGCTCCTATAATTCACCCCTCCACTTT
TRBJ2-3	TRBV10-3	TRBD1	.	CAIRRGQEDTQYF	TGTGCCATCCGCAGGGGGCAGGAGGATACGCAGTATTTT
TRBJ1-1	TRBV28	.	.	CASSLFSLGKINTEAFF	TGTGCCAGCAGTTTATTCTCCCTGGGCAAGATAAACACTGAAGCTTTCTTT
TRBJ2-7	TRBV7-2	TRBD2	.	CASSATRLAGDYEQYF	TGTGCCAGCAGCGCCACCAGACTAGCGGGGGACTACGAGCAGTACTTC
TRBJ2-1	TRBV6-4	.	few	CASSDREFDEQFF	TGTGCCAGCAGTGACCGCGAGTTCGATGAGCAGTTCTTC
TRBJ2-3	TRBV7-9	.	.	CASSLGRTNTDTQYF	TGTGCCAGCAGCTTAGGGCGGACCAACACAGATACGCAGTATTTT
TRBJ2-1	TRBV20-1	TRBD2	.	CSASPSGRPSYNEQFF	TGCAGTGCTAGTCCTAGCGGGAGGCCTTCCTACAATGAGCAGTTCTTC
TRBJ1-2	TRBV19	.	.	CASSIVRGANYGYTF	TGTGCCAGTAGTATAGTACGGGGAGCTAACTATGGCTACACCTTC
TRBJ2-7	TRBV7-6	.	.	CASSLSYSSYEQYF	TGTGCCAGCAGCTTGTCGTACAGCTCCTACGAGCAGTACTTC
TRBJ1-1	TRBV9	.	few	CASSVDPIGGEAFF	TGTGCCAGCAGCGTAGACCCGATCGGGGGAGAAGCTTTCTTT
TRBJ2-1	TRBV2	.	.	CASSEGVLEDEQFF	TGTGCCAGCAGCGAGGGGGTGTTGGAGGATGAGCAGTTCTTC
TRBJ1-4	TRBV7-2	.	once	CASSVTGVGEKLFF	TGTGCCAGCAGCGTAACAGGAGTGGGTGAAAAACTGTTTTTT
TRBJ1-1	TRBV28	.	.	CASRSGWVEAFF	TGTGCCAGCAGATCGGGGTGGGTTGAAGCTTTCTTT
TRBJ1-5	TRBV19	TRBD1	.	CASSIEPDRVGQPQHF	TGTGCCAGTAGTATAGAGCCGGACAGGGTTGGTCAGCCCCAGCATTTT
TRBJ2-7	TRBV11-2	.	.	CASSLFYGTTYEQYF	TGTGCCAGCAGCTTATTTTACGGGACGACCTACGAGCAGTACTTC
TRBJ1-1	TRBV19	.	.	CASRAKEAFF	TGTGCCAGTAGGGCCAAAGAAGCTTTCTTT
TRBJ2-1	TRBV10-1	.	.	CASSEGAAGHYNEQFF	TGCGCCAGCAGTGAGGGGGCAGCGGGCCACTACAATGAGCAGTTCTTC
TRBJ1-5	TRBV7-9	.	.	CASSPPGPSQPQHF	TGTGCCAGCAGCCCCCCGGGACCCTCGCAGCCCCAGCATTTT
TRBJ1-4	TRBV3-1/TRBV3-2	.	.	CASSVSGGFYFGKLFF	TGTGCCAGCAGCGTCAGCGGAGGGTTTTATTTCGGAAAACTGTTTTTT
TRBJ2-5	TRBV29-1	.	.	CSVYQGLQETQYF	TGCAGCGTTTACCAGGGCTTACAAGAGACCCAGTACTTC
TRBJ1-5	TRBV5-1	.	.	CASSLGTGGSNQPQHF	TGCGCCAGCAGCTTGGGGACGGGGGGGAGCAATCAGCCCCAGCATTTT
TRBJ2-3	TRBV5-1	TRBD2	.	CASRAGFTDTQYF	TGCGCCAGCAGAGCGGGGTTCACAGATACGCAGTATTTT